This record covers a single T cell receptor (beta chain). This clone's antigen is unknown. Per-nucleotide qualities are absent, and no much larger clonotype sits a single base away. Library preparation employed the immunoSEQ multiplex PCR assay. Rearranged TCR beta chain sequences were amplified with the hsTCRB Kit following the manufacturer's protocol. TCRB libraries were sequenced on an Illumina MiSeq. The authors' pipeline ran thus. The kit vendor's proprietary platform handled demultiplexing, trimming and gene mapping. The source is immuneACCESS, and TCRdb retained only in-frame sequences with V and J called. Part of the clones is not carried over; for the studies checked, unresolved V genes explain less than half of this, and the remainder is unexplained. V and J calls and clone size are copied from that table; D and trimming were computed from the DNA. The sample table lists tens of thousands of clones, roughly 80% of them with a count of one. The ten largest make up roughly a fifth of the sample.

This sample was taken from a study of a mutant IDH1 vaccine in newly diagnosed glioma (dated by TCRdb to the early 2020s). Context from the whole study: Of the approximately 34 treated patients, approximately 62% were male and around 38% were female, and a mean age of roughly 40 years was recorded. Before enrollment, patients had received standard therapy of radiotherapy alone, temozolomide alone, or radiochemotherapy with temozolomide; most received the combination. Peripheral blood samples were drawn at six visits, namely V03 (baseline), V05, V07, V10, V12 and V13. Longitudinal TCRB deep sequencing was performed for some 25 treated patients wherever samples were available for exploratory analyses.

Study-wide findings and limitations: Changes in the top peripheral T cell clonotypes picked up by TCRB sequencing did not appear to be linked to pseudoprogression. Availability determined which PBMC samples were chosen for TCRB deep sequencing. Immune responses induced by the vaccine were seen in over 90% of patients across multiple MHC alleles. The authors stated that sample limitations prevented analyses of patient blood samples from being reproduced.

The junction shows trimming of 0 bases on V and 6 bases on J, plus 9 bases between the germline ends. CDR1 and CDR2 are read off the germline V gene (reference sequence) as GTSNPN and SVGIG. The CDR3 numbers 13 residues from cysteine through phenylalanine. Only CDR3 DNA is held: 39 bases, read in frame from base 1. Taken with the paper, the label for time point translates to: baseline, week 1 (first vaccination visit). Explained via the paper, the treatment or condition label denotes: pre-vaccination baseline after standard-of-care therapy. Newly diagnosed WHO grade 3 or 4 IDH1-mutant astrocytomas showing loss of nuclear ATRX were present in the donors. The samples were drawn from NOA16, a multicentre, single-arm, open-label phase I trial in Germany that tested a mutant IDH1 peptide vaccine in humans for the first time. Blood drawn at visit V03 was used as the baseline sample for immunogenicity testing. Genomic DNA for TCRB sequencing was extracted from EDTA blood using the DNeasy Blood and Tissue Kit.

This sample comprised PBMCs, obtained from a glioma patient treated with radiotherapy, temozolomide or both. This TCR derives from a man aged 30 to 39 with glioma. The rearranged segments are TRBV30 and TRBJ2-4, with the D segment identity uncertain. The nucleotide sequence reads TGTGCCTGGAGTGTACAGAGTACAAACATTCAGTACTTC. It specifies CAWSVQSTNIQYF.